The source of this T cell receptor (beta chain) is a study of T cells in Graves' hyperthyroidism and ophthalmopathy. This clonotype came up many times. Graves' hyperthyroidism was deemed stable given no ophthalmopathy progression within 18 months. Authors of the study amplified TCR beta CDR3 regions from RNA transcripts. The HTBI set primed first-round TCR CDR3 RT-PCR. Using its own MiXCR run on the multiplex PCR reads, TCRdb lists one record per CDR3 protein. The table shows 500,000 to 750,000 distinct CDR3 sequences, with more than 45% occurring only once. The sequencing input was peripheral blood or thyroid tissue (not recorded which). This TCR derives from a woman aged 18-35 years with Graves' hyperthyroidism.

The CDR3 reads CASSKTLETQYF. CDR3 nucleotide sequence: TGTGCCAGCAGTAAGACACTGGAGACCCAGTACTTC. The chain has TRBV12-3 or TRBV12-4 and TRBJ2-5, with D hard to call. V lost 5 bases and J 5 bases, leaving 9 bases between the germline ends. The CDR3 runs 12 residues.